The TCR beta chain described here comes from a study of T cell responses to AZD1222 COVID-19 vaccine. Germline CDR1 MDHEN, CDR2 SYDVKM. V was clipped by 4 bases and J by 2 bases, with 14 bases between them. CDR3 length equals 15 residues. The repertoire was sequenced with immunoSEQ multiplex PCR; TCRdb's copy has only in-frame clones and lacks some. The sample shows about 53,000 clones, roughly 83% of them seen only once. The chain employs TRBV28 and TRBJ1-2, with D unclear. The sequencing here drew on peripheral blood, taken on day 0 of AZD1222 vaccination. This receptor was obtained from an adult in good health. In DNA, the CDR3 is TGTGCCAGCAGTTCCCGTAAGCCCTCAAACTATGGCTACACCTTC. Translated, it gives CASSSRKPSNYGYTF.